These 29 T cell receptor beta chains originate from one sample sequenced in a study of shared clonotypes between healthy human individuals. Measured with immunoSEQ multiplex PCR; TCRdb has only the in-frame clones, and not every one. The repertoire includes over 2 million clones, approximately 90% of them detected once, and approximately 0.41% sits in the top ten. Sequencing was performed on naive CD4+ T cells from PBMCs. Subset indicated: CD45RA+ positively selected. The receptors shown here come from a young man in good health. Some clones in this sample may be carry-over from other donors' samples.

J is TRBJ1-4 and V is TRBV6-6; TRBD1 matches 8 bases. The CDR3 has 15 residues. From germline, CDR1 is MNHNY and CDR2 SVGAGI (reference sequence). The trim removed 5 bases at V and 6 bases at J, leaving 8 bases unmatched. The CDR3 protein is CASSDRGGTDEKLFF. The CDR3 DNA reads as TGTGCCAGCAGTGACAGGGGAGGGACCGATGAAAAACTGTTTTTT.

The CDR3: CASSQDLKIGSWSGNTIYF. The CDR3 DNA sequence: TGCGCCAGCAGCCAAGATCTAAAGATTGGGTCATGGAGTGGAAACACCATATATTTT. V usage is TRBV4-3 and J usage is TRBJ1-3, with D unresolved. CDR3 length: 19 residues. Germline CDR1 reads LGHNA; CDR2 reads YSLEER. Trimming left V 0 bases short and J 3 bases short, with 21 bases between.

V usage is TRBV20-1 and J usage is TRBJ2-1; D unresolved. The CDR3 covers 11 residues. Trimming took off 6 bases at V and 8 bases at J, with 11 bases between the two ends. Germline loops: CDR1 DFQATT, CDR2 SNEGSKA (reference sequence). The CDR3 loop reads CSARRLDEQFF. In DNA form, the CDR3 reads TGCAGTGCCAGACGCCTGGATGAGCAGTTCTTC.

V usage is TRBV2 and J usage is TRBJ2-7; D might be TRBD1 (6 bases). Germline V gene data show CDR1 as SNHLY and CDR2 as FYNNEI. The CDR3 is made up of 13 amino acids. The ends were cut back, 5 bases at V and 2 bases at J, with 10 bases in the middle. CDR3 in amino acids: CASSRTGPYEQYF. The CDR3 coding sequence is TGTGCCAGCAGTCGCACAGGGCCCTACGAGCAGTACTTC.

A remark on this clone: Other nucleotide sequences from this sample produce the same CDR3. The chain couples TRBV5-4 to TRBJ1-1; D call uncertain. V dropped 3 bases and J dropped 1 base, with 7 bases sitting between them. The CDR3 spans 13 residues. Germline assignment: CDR1 SGHNT and CDR2 YYREEE (reference sequence). CDR3 in DNA: TGTGCCAGCAGCTCATTACCGAACACTGAAGCTTTCTTT. This translates into CASSSLPNTEAFF. Full variable domain (rest looked up from reference TRBV5-4 and TRBJ1-1): ETGVTQSPTHLIKTRGQQVTLRCSSQSGHNTVSWYQQALGQGPQFIFQYYREEENGRGNFPPRFSGLQFPNYSSELNVNALELDDSALYLCASSSLPNTEAFFGQGTRLTVV.

This clone was recorded only once. The chain recombines TRBV27 with TRBJ2-5, with 7 bases identical to TRBD1. Germline V gives CDR1 MNHEY, CDR2 SMNVEV (reference sequence). The V gene end was trimmed by 5 bases and the J gene end by 4 bases; junction bases not matched to a gene: 7. This CDR3 region has 14 residues. The CDR3: CASSPTGRRETQYF. The CDR3 nucleotides read TGTGCCAGCAGTCCGACAGGGCGTCGAGAGACCCAGTACTTC.

The V and J genes are TRBV9 and TRBJ2-7; possible D gene TRBD1, 5 bases. Germline CDR1 reads SGDLS; CDR2 reads YYNGEE. V gave up 2 bases and J gave up 6 bases, with 9 bases separating them. The CDR3 length is 12 residues. The CDR3 DNA reads TGTGCCAGCAGCGTCCAGGGCGGCGAGCAGTACTTC. This encodes CASSVQGGEQYF.

The rearrangement uses TRBV11-2 and TRBJ1-4; tentatively, D is TRBD1 (5 bases). The ends were cut back, 5 bases at V and 0 bases at J, with 13 bases in the middle. The CDR3 length is 16 residues. Germline CDR1 reads SGHAT; CDR2 reads FQNNGV. The CDR3 coding sequence is TGTGCCAGCAGCCCAATTGGGGCGGCAACTAATGAAAAACTGTTTTTT. This encodes CASSPIGAATNEKLFF. Together with reference TRBV11-2 and TRBJ1-4, the CDR3 gives the full variable domain: EAGVAQSPRYKIIEKRQSVAFWCNPISGHATLYWYQQILGQGPKLLIQFQNNGVVDDSQLPKDRFSAERLKGVDSTLKIQPAKLEDSAVYLCASSPIGAATNEKLFFGSGTQLSVL.

This chain uses TRBV28 with TRBJ2-5; D is perhaps TRBD1 or TRBD2 (5 bases each). The CDR3 length is 14 residues. Trimming left V 7 bases short and J 5 bases short, with 17 bases between. CDR1 and CDR2 from the germline V gene are MDHEN and SYDVKM. CDR3 sequence reads: CASTPGTPRETQYF. DNA of the CDR3: TGTGCCAGCACCCCGGGGACGCCTCGGGAGACCCAGTACTTC. The full variable domain, with the rest looked up from reference TRBV28 and TRBJ2-5, is DVKVTQSSRYLVKRTGEKVFLECVQDMDHENMFWYRQDPGLGLRLIYFSYDVKMKEKGDIPEGYSVSREKKERFSLILESASTNQTSMYLCASTPGTPRETQYFGPGTRLLVL.

The chain joins TRBV28 to TRBJ2-7, with TRBD2 matching 10 bases. The ends lost 1 base at V and 9 bases at J; junction bases unmatched: 9. This CDR3 is 15 amino acids long. From germline, CDR1 is MDHEN and CDR2 SYDVKM. CDR3 protein: CASSLFASGGPGQYF. The CDR3, as DNA: TGTGCCAGCAGTTTATTCGCTAGCGGGGGCCCCGGGCAGTACTTC.

The chain links TRBV7-2 to TRBJ1-2; D is unresolved. Trimming took off 5 bases at V and 2 bases at J, with 6 bases between the two ends. Germline CDR1 is SGHTA and CDR2 is FQGNSA. The CDR3 consists of 12 residues. CDR3 nucleotides: TGTGCCAGCAGCCCACCAAACTATGGCTACACCTTC. It specifies CASSPPNYGYTF.

The rearrangement joins TRBV5-1 to TRBJ1-5, with D perhaps matching TRBD1 (5 bases). The CDR3 has 15 amino acids. Trimming stripped 4 bases from V and 6 bases from J, with 17 bases between. Germline assignment: CDR1 SGHRS and CDR2 YFSETQ. The CDR3: CASSPGGGFTQPQHF. CDR3 DNA sequence: TGCGCCAGCAGCCCCGGTGGGGGTTTTACTCAGCCCCAGCATTTT. The complete variable domain, with remaining parts taken from reference TRBV5-1 and TRBJ1-5, reads KAGVTQTPRYLIKTRGQQVTLSCSPISGHRSVSWYQQTPGQGLQFLFEYFSETQRNKGNFPGRFSGRQFSNSRSEMNVSTLELGDSALYLCASSPGGGFTQPQHFGDGTRLSIL.

With respect to this clone: This sample also contains other DNA sequences that code for the same CDR3. The rearrangement joins TRBV27 to TRBJ2-3; no firm D call. From germline, CDR1 is MNHEY and CDR2 SMNVEV (reference sequence). The CDR3 runs to 13 residues. Trimming took off 6 bases at V and 0 bases at J, with 7 bases between the two ends. CDR3 sequence reads: CASSPPSTDTQYF. The CDR3 DNA reads TGTGCCAGCAGCCCCCCTAGCACAGATACGCAGTATTTT.

V usage is TRBV19 and J usage is TRBJ2-7, with no clear D. Trimming cost V 3 bases and J 2 bases, with 8 bases left between them. Germline values: CDR1 LNHDA, CDR2 SQIVND (reference sequence). The CDR3 length is 13 residues. The CDR3 sequence is CASSIGYTYEQYF. The CDR3 DNA follows: TGTGCCAGTAGTATTGGCTACACCTACGAGCAGTACTTC.

The V and J genes are TRBV7-2 and TRBJ2-7; D is uncertain. In germline, CDR1 is SGHTA, CDR2 FQGNSA. Trimming took off 1 base at V and 2 bases at J, with 12 bases between the two ends. This CDR3 is 15 amino acids long. Here the CDR3 DNA reads TGTGCCAGCAGCTTAGTTTTCTCCGTTCCCTACGAGCAGTACTTC. This codes for CASSLVFSVPYEQYF.

The gene calls are TRBV6-6 and TRBJ2-3; the match to TRBD2 covers 7 bases. The CDR3 is 14 amino acids. The germline CDR1 and CDR2 sequences are MNHNY and SVGAGI (reference sequence). Losses at the gene ends were 2 bases for V and 4 bases for J; bases not matched to a gene: 3. CDR3 protein: CASSYVAGADTQYF. The CDR3 DNA reads TGTGCCAGCAGTTACGTGGCGGGAGCAGATACGCAGTATTTT.

The chain has TRBV5-1 and TRBJ2-2; 8 bases match TRBD1. This CDR3 has 17 amino acids. Per germline, CDR1 SGHRS and CDR2 YFSETQ. With V trimmed by 7 bases and J by 2 bases, 13 bases remained unmatched. The CDR3 sequence: CASQITPGTGNTGELFF. The CDR3 bases are TGCGCCAGCCAAATAACCCCCGGGACAGGTAACACCGGGGAGCTGTTTTTT.

This chain connects TRBV2 to TRBJ2-3, with 9 positions matching TRBD1. Losses at the gene ends were 10 bases for V and 2 bases for J; bases not matched to a gene: 7. Germline-derived CDR1 and CDR2 are SNHLY and FYNNEI. This CDR3 spans 14 amino acids. The CDR3 DNA reads TGTGCCAACCGGGACAGGGCTTTCACAGATACGCAGTATTTT. It codes for CANRDRAFTDTQYF.

This chain connects TRBV5-4 to TRBJ2-5; TRBD2 aligns across 16 bases. CDR1 and CDR2 (germline): SGHNT, YYREEE (reference sequence). The CDR3 sequence is 17 residues long. With 4 bases clipped from V and 2 bases from J, the junction kept 5 bases outside the gene matches. The CDR3 spells CASSPGLAGGRQETQYF. The CDR3 DNA reads as TGTGCCAGCAGCCCGGGACTAGCGGGAGGGAGGCAAGAGACCCAGTACTTC.

The chain employs TRBV7-9 and TRBJ2-1, with a possible D match to TRBD2 (5 bases). CDR1 is SEHNR, CDR2 FQNEAQ, per germline (reference sequence). Trimming took off 2 bases at V and 5 bases at J, with 10 bases between the two ends. This CDR3 is built from 14 residues. Here the CDR3 DNA reads TGTGCCAGCAGCTTATTGACTACAAACAATGAGCAGTTCTTC. Residues: CASSLLTTNNEQFF.

V gene TRBV28 combines with J gene TRBJ1-5; D is possibly TRBD1 (6 bases). This CDR3 spans 15 amino acids. V gave up 8 bases and J gave up 2 bases, with 16 bases separating them. CDR1 is MDHEN, CDR2 SYDVKM, per germline. The CDR3 protein is CASSLRGGRNQPQHF. The DNA for the CDR3 is TGTGCCAGCTCGCTCCGAGGGGGGCGCAATCAGCCCCAGCATTTT.

Here the CDR3 reads CATSRGTGTGETQYF. CDR3 nucleotides: TGTGCCACCAGCAGGGGGACAGGGACCGGGGAGACCCAGTACTTC. The rearrangement joins TRBV15 to TRBJ2-5; 9 bases line up with TRBD1. The CDR3 is 15 residues long. The germline gives CDR1 LNHNV, CDR2 YYDKDF (reference sequence). V shed 3 bases and J 5 bases; nucleotides not matched to a gene: 7.

The genes are TRBV6-1 and TRBJ2-5; D is possibly TRBD1 (6 bases). The CDR3 consists of 15 residues. Germline V gene sequence: CDR1 MNHNS, CDR2 SASEGT. Trimming removed 5 bases at V and 0 bases at J, with 13 bases between. CDR3 amino acids: CASSKGQSHQETQYF. CDR3 sequence (DNA): TGTGCCAGCAGTAAAGGACAGTCCCACCAAGAGACCCAGTACTTC.

This chain joins TRBV7-9 and TRBJ2-7; no definite D call. The CDR3 is 15 amino acids. Trimming shortened V by 5 bases and J by 2 bases, and 16 bases separated the two germline ends. CDR1 SEHNR and CDR2 FQNEAQ come from the germline V gene (reference sequence). CDR3 region: CASSQQPGPTYEQYF. The DNA for the CDR3 is TGTGCCAGCAGCCAACAACCGGGCCCCACCTACGAGCAGTACTTC.

V usage is TRBV15 and J usage is TRBJ2-1, with D perhaps matching TRBD1 or TRBD2 (5 bases each). V dropped 1 base and J dropped 0 bases, with 25 bases sitting between them. Germline assignment: CDR1 LNHNV and CDR2 YYDKDF (reference sequence). The CDR3 has 21 residues. CDR3: CATSRAQGPNRYQSSYNEQFF. The DNA of the CDR3 is TGTGCCACCAGCAGAGCCCAGGGACCGAACAGGTACCAAAGCTCCTACAATGAGCAGTTCTTC.

The rearrangement joins TRBV6-6 to TRBJ2-7; 9 positions match TRBD2. Unmatched junction bases numbered 9, after V lost 4 bases and J lost 5 bases. The CDR3 totals 15 residues. Germline CDR1 and CDR2: MNHNY and SVGAGI (reference sequence). The CDR3 DNA reads TGTGCCAGCAGTTTTTCAGCGGGAGGAGGCGACGAGCAGTACTTC. This codes for CASSFSAGGGDEQYF.

CDR3 sequence (DNA): TGCGCCAGCAGCTTGGACCGAGAGGGAGGAGAGGCTTTCTTT. It yields the protein CASSLDREGGEAFF. This sequence joins TRBV5-1 and TRBJ1-1; D is uncertain. Germline V gene data show CDR1 as SGHRS and CDR2 as YFSETQ. The CDR3 totals 14 residues. V was cut by 0 bases and J by 11 bases, with 17 bases left in between.

This chain uses TRBV18 with TRBJ2-1; D unresolved. This CDR3 region has 14 residues. CDR1 is KGHSH and CDR2 is LQKENI in the germline V gene. V was clipped by 5 bases and J by 4 bases, with 12 bases between them. The CDR3 DNA reads TGTGCCAGCTCAGCATTGGCAAAGTACAATGAGCAGTTCTTC. Its protein is CASSALAKYNEQFF.

There are a few counts of this clone. The sample has other DNA sequences that encode this CDR3 too. This sequence joins TRBV14 and TRBJ1-2; D call uncertain. The CDR3 has 13 amino acids. Trimming stripped 0 bases from V and 3 bases from J, with 5 bases between. Germline values: CDR1 SGHDN, CDR2 FVKESK. This CDR3 is CASSQERHYGYTF. CDR3 in DNA: TGTGCCAGCAGCCAAGAAAGACACTATGGCTACACCTTC.